This passage covers 19 T cell receptor beta chains from one sample sequenced in a study of cytomegalovirus exposure and HLA in healthy donors. The PCR had 60 Vbeta and 13 Jbeta primers. The repertoire was sequenced with immunoSEQ multiplex PCR; TCRdb's copy has only in-frame clones and lacks some. The sample lists 150,000 to 200,000 clones, around 84% occurring once. The sequenced sample consisted of PBMCs. All receptors derive from a man aged 35 to 55 in good health and CMV-seropositive.

This clone is a singleton in its sample. This chain joins TRBV7-9 and TRBJ1-3; D perhaps matches TRBD1 (6 bases). The V end lost 5 bases, the J end lost 2 bases, and 10 bases lay between the germline ends. The CDR3 consists of 14 residues. Per germline, CDR1 SEHNR and CDR2 FQNEAQ (reference sequence). CDR3 bases: TGTGCCAGCAGCAAGGACAGCCCTGGAAACACCATATATTTT. It encodes CASSKDSPGNTIYF.

The chain joins TRBV6-1 to TRBJ2-7, with 7 bases aligning to TRBD1. Trimming took 6 bases from V and 3 from J; bases not matched to a gene: 11. The germline gives CDR1 MNHNS, CDR2 SASEGT. The length of the CDR3 is 15 residues. The DNA of the CDR3 is TGTGCCAGCAGCCGAGAGGCGACAGGGAACTACGAGCAGTACTTC. Translation: CASSREATGNYEQYF.

The chain carries TRBV4-2 and TRBJ1-1; D is unclear. This CDR3 has 15 residues. V was shortened by 1 base and J by 0 bases, with 9 bases between the two germline ends. Germline V lookup: CDR1 LGHNA, CDR2 YNFKEQ. The CDR3 region has the DNA TGTGCCAGCAGCCAAGCGAATCGAGTGAACACTGAAGCTTTCTTT. As protein: CASSQANRVNTEAFF.

The chain employs TRBV7-2 and TRBJ1-5; 8 bases are a match to TRBD1. This CDR3 region has 14 residues. The V gene end was trimmed by 5 bases and the J gene end by 4 bases; junction bases not matched to a gene: 4. Germline V gene data show CDR1 as SGHTA and CDR2 as FQGNSA. The CDR3 reads CASSPRTGNQPQHF. CDR3 sequence (DNA): TGTGCCAGCAGCCCCCGGACAGGGAATCAGCCCCAGCATTTT. The full variable domain, with the rest looked up from reference TRBV7-2 and TRBJ1-5, is GAGVSQSPSNKVTEKGKDVELRCDPISGHTALYWYRQSLGQGLEFLIYFQGNSAPDKSGLPSDRFSAERTGGSVSTLTIQRTQQEDSAVYLCASSPRTGNQPQHFGDGTRLSIL.

The chain has TRBV5-1 and TRBJ2-2; the D is unclear. Trimming took off 4 bases at V and 1 base at J, with 11 bases between the two ends. Germline values: CDR1 SGHRS, CDR2 YFSETQ. CDR3 size: 15 residues. The CDR3 reads CASSPGSGNTGELFF. Written as DNA, the CDR3 is TGCGCCAGCAGCCCCGGTTCGGGGAACACCGGGGAGCTGTTTTTT.

The V gene is TRBV6-1, the J gene TRBJ2-1; D not certain. The CDR3 has 11 residues. V lost 2 bases, J lost 7 bases, and 3 bases lay in between. CDR1 and CDR2 (germline): MNHNS, SASEGT. The CDR3 DNA reads TGTGCCAGCAGTGAACTTAATGAGCAGTTCTTC. This codes for CASSELNEQFF.

This clone appeared a single time. The V and J genes are TRBV7-9 and TRBJ2-7; a weak D match, TRBD2 (5 bases). Looked up from germline, CDR1 is SEHNR and CDR2 is FQNEAQ (reference sequence). The germline V and J ends were trimmed by 3 bases and 6 bases, with 15 bases remaining between them. The length of the CDR3 is 14 residues. CDR3 nucleotide sequence: TGTGCCAGCAGCTTTCAGAGGAGCGAGGGCGAGCAGTACTTC. This encodes CASSFQRSEGEQYF.

V is TRBV9 and J is TRBJ2-1; TRBD1 matches at 8 bases. The CDR3 covers 18 residues. The germline V gene has CDR1 SGDLS and CDR2 YYNGEE. The ends lost 0 bases at V and 2 bases at J; junction bases unmatched: 10. CDR3 in amino acids: CASSVAPADREAYNEQFF. The DNA of the CDR3 is TGTGCCAGCAGCGTAGCTCCCGCGGACAGGGAAGCCTACAATGAGCAGTTCTTC.

V is TRBV11-3 and J is TRBJ2-1, with 7 bases identical to TRBD2. With 0 bases clipped from V and 0 bases from J, the junction kept 2 bases outside the gene matches. The germline CDR1 and CDR2 sequences are SGHNT and YENEEA. The CDR3 extends over 16 amino acids. CDR3: CASSLESSGSYNEQFF. In DNA form, the CDR3 reads TGTGCCAGCAGCTTAGAGTCTAGCGGCTCCTACAATGAGCAGTTCTTC.

As DNA, the CDR3 is TGTGCCAGCAGTGCAACTAGCGGCACAGATACGCAGTATTTT. As protein: CASSATSGTDTQYF. This rearrangement joins TRBV2 to TRBJ2-3; 7 bases agree with TRBD2. Looked up from germline, CDR1 is SNHLY and CDR2 is FYNNEI. The trim removed 4 bases at V and 1 base at J, leaving 2 bases unmatched. The CDR3 length is 14 residues.

The rearrangement joins TRBV6-1 to TRBJ1-2, with unresolved D. Germline values: CDR1 MNHNS, CDR2 SASEGT. The CDR3 extends over 13 amino acids. Deletions cut 2 bases from V and 7 bases from J, with 11 bases between. This chain's CDR3 is CASSESLRAGYTF. Written as DNA, the CDR3 is TGTGCCAGCAGTGAAAGTTTGCGGGCTGGCTACACCTTC.

The chain recombines TRBV27 with TRBJ2-7; maybe TRBD2 (5 bases). CDR3 length: 16 amino acids. Germline V gene data show CDR1 as MNHEY and CDR2 as SMNVEV (reference sequence). Trimming took 4 bases from V and 2 from J, leaving 18 bases between them. CDR3 protein: CASSYSIEGSAYEQYF. The CDR3 nucleotides read TGTGCCAGCAGTTATTCCATAGAGGGTTCGGCCTACGAGCAGTACTTC.

The J gene is TRBJ2-5, the V gene TRBV6-5, with a tentative D call TRBD1 (6 bases). The CDR3 is 15 residues long. Germline V gives CDR1 MNHEY, CDR2 SVGAGI. V was shortened by 0 bases and J by 2 bases, with 10 bases between the two germline ends. The CDR3 loop is CASSYSPTGQETQYF. As DNA, the CDR3 is TGTGCCAGCAGTTACTCCCCGACAGGTCAAGAGACCCAGTACTTC.

The chain has TRBV6-6 and TRBJ2-7, with 8 nucleotides matching TRBD2. CDR3 length: 15 residues. Looked up from germline, CDR1 is MNHNY and CDR2 is SVGAGI (reference sequence). The ends lost 3 bases at V and 4 bases at J; junction bases unmatched: 8. The CDR3: CASSYDGGASYEQYF. The CDR3 DNA reads TGTGCCAGCAGTTATGACGGGGGGGCGTCATACGAGCAGTACTTC.

V and J are TRBV6-1 and TRBJ1-1; 9 bases align to TRBD1. Losses at the gene ends were 8 bases for V and 7 bases for J; bases not matched to a gene: 5. The germline CDR1 and CDR2 sequences are MNHNS and SASEGT. The CDR3 loop spans 12 amino acids. CDR3 nucleotide sequence: TGTGCCAGCGCCTCGACAGGGGGTGAAGCTTTCTTT. It codes for CASASTGGEAFF.

CDR3 protein: CASRLGTGNQPQHF. The CDR3 DNA follows: TGTGCCAGCAGGCTTGGGACAGGGAATCAGCCCCAGCATTTT. The chain has TRBV6-5 and TRBJ1-5, with 9 bases identical to TRBD1. This CDR3 comprises 14 residues. Germline V lookup: CDR1 MNHEY, CDR2 SVGAGI. V lost 6 bases to trimming and J lost 4 bases; unmatched junction nucleotides: 4.

V usage is TRBV7-9 and J usage is TRBJ2-5; no clear D gene. Deletions cut 0 bases from V and 5 bases from J, with 10 bases between. The CDR3 has 14 amino acids. From germline, CDR1 is SEHNR and CDR2 FQNEAQ (reference sequence). CDR3: CASSLARSLETQYF. In nucleotides, the CDR3 is TGTGCCAGCAGCTTAGCGAGATCCCTCGAGACCCAGTACTTC. Together with reference TRBV7-9 and TRBJ2-5, the CDR3 gives the full variable domain: DTGVSQNPRHKITKRGQNVTFRCDPISEHNRLYWYRQTLGQGPEFLTYFQNEAQLEKSRLLSDRFSAERPKGSFSTLEIQRTEQGDSAMYLCASSLARSLETQYFGPGTRLLVL.

This chain connects TRBV5-1 to TRBJ2-1; 9 bases align to TRBD2. Trimming at V came to 4 bases and at J to 1 base, leaving 3 bases not matched to a gene. Germline CDR1 and CDR2: SGHRS and YFSETQ. CDR3 length equals 15 residues. For the CDR3, the DNA is TGCGCCAGCAGCCGGACTAGCGCTTCCTACAATGAGCAGTTCTTC. Amino acids: CASSRTSASYNEQFF.

This sequence joins TRBV7-3 and TRBJ1-6, with a tentative D call TRBD1 (5 bases). Per germline, CDR1 SGHTA and CDR2 FQGTGA. With 2 bases removed from V and 9 bases from J, the gap between germline ends came to 17 bases. The CDR3 covers 16 residues. This CDR3 reads CASSLPSQGRGSPLHF. CDR3 nucleotides: TGTGCCAGCAGCTTACCTTCCCAGGGAAGGGGTTCACCCCTCCACTTT.